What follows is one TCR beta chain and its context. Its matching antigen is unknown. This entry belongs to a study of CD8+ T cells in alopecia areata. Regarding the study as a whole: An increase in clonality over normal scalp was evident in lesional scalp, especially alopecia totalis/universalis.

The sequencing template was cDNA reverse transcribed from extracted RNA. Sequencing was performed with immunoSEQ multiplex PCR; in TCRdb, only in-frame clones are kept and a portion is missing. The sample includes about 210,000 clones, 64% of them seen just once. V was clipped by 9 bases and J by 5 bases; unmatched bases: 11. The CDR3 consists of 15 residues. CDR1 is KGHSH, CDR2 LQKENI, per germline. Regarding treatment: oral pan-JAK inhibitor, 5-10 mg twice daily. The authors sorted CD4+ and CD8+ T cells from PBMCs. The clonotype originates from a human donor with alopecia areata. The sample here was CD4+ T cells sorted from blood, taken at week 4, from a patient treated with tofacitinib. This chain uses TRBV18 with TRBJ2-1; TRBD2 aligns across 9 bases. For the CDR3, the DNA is TGTGCCAGTCGCGGGGGGGCGTCCGGCCACAATGAGCAGTTCTTC. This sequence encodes CASRGGASGHNEQFF.